The source of this T cell receptor beta chain is a study of T cells expressing NK-cell markers. This CDR3 is 13 amino acids long. Germline V gene data show CDR1 as ENHRY and CDR2 as SYGVKD. Synthesis of TCR beta cDNA relied on 5'RACE template switching carrying UMIs. For each CDR3 protein, TCRdb gives one entry from its re-call of the 5' RACE reads, without DNA. The sample yields 300,000 to 500,000 distinct CDR3 sequences, of which the top ten take up roughly 10%. The rearrangement uses TRBV10-3 and TRBJ1-5. The sequenced sample consisted of blood T cells: a sorted CD56 or NKG2C T cell subset, CD4+ or CD8+ T cells, or bulk PBMC T cells (not recorded which). The clonotype was recovered from a woman aged 45-59 years in good health. CDR3 region: CATSGDNNQPQHF.